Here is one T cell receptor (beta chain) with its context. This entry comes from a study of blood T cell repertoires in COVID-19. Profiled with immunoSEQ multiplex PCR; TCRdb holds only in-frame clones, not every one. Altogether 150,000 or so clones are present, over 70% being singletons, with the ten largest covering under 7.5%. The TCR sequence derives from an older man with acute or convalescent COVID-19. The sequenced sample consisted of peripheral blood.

The CDR3 loop reads CASTISRGNTIYF. CDR3 DNA: TGTGCCAGCACCATATCGCGGGGGAACACCATATATTTT. This chain joins TRBV6-5 and TRBJ1-3; perhaps TRBD1 as D (5 bases). Germline V CDR1 and CDR2: MNHEY, SVGAGI. V lost 7 bases and J lost 7, with 14 bases in between. The CDR3 is 13 amino acids.